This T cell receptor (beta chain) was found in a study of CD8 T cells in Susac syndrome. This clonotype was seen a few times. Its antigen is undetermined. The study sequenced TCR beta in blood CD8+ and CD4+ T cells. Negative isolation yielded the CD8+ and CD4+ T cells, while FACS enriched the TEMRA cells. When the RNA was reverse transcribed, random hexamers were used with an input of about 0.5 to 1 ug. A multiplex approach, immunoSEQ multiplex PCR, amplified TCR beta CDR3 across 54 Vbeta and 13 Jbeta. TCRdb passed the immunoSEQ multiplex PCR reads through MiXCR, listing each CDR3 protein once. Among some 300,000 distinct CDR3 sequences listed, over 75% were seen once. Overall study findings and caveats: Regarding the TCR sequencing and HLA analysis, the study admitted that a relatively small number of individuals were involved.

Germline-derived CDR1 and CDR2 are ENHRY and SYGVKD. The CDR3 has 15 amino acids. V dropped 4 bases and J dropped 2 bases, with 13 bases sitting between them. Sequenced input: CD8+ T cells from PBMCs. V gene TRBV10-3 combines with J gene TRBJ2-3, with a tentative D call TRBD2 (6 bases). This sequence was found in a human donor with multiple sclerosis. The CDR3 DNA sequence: TGTGCCATCAGTGGCTTAGCGGAGAACACAGATACGCAGTATTTT. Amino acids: CAISGLAENTDTQYF.